This TCR beta chain stems from a study of shared T cell receptors in the human thymus. Generated by immunoSEQ multiplex PCR, the TCRdb table keeps only in-frame clones and is missing some. The sample has hundreds of thousands of clones; about 89% are singletons. CDR1 is SGHTA, CDR2 FQGNSA, per germline. Trimming cost V 0 bases and J 4 bases, with 16 bases left between them. The CDR3 has 17 amino acids. The sample was also linked to a second study, of human thymus T cells. That report notes: Healthy Finnish infants undergoing corrective surgery for congenital heart defects were used as donors. Usage of V and J genes appeared biased in thymic and blood repertoires.

The rearrangement links TRBV7-2 to TRBJ2-4, with D possibly being TRBD2 (5 bases). The source is a boy under two years old with a congenital heart defect. Source material: thymocytes. In DNA, the CDR3 is TGTGCCAGCAGCTTAGCGGGCCGACTGAGGGAGAAAAACATTCAGTACTTC. Protein sequence: CASSLAGRLREKNIQYF.